Listed here are 18 T cell receptor beta chains from one sample, sequenced in a study of T cell responses to AZD1222 COVID-19 vaccine (dated by TCRdb to the early 2020s). This specimen's time point label, per the study, means: baseline before first vaccination. Libraries were prepared through the immunoSEQ multiplex PCR assay. TCRdb re-hosts the immuneACCESS table, in-frame sequences only. Its copies lack some clones; in the studies checked, an unresolved V gene accounts for under half of them, and the cause for the rest is not known. The sample table contains 100,000 to 150,000 clones; only one count was recorded for roughly nine tenths of them. The ten largest clones represent 4% to 4.5% of the sample. This specimen was peripheral blood, taken on day 0 of AZD1222 vaccination. The origin of the receptors is an adult in good health.

The chain uses TRBV10-3 and TRBJ1-3; D call uncertain. Germline-derived CDR1 and CDR2 are ENHRY and SYGVKD. Trimming shortened V by 6 bases and J by 8 bases, and 17 bases separated the two germline ends. The CDR3 consists of 14 residues. The chain's CDR3 is CAIRNEGLGYTIYF. CDR3 bases: TGTGCCATCAGGAACGAGGGCTTGGGCTACACCATATATTTT.

The rearrangement joins TRBV7-3 to TRBJ1-1, with no clear D. From germline, CDR1 is SGHTA and CDR2 FQGTGA. V lost 5 bases, J lost 4 bases, and 11 bases lay in between. The CDR3 consists of 13 residues. CDR3: CASSGREGTEAFF. Written as DNA, the CDR3 is TGTGCCAGCAGCGGCCGGGAGGGCACTGAAGCTTTCTTT.

The CDR3 sequence is CASRKGAANTGELFF. The DNA of the CDR3 is TGTGCCAGCAGAAAGGGGGCAGCTAACACCGGGGAGCTGTTTTTT. V is TRBV5-4 and J is TRBJ2-2, with 7 positions matching TRBD1. J gave up 2 bases and V 5 bases, and 6 bases lay outside the gene matches. The CDR3 covers 15 residues. CDR1 is SGHNT and CDR2 is YYREEE in the germline V gene (reference sequence).

CDR3: CASRWGQGQPAFF. The CDR3 DNA follows: TGTGCCAGCAGGTGGGGACAGGGCCAGCCAGCTTTCTTT. V gene TRBV6-5 combines with J gene TRBJ1-1, with 9 bases fitting TRBD1. The trim removed 6 bases at V and 10 bases at J, leaving 9 bases unmatched. This CDR3 comprises 13 residues. The germline V gene has CDR1 MNHEY and CDR2 SVGAGI.

This chain uses TRBV3-1 (or the pseudogene TRBV3-2) with TRBJ2-7; 13 bases are a match to TRBD2. V lost 4 bases and J lost 4; bases outside the gene matches: 7. CDR1 and CDR2 (germline): LGHDT, YNNKEL (reference sequence). CDR3 length: 16 amino acids. The CDR3 region is CASSLHVLAGGYEQYF. CDR3 nucleotides: TGTGCCAGCAGCCTACATGTACTAGCGGGAGGGTACGAGCAGTACTTC.

This chain links TRBV28 with TRBJ2-3; D unclear. Germline CDR1 is MDHEN and CDR2 is SYDVKM. Trimming took 6 bases from V and 3 from J, leaving 16 bases between them. CDR3 size: 15 residues. This CDR3 is CASSPPGYGTDTQYF. CDR3 in DNA: TGTGCCAGCAGCCCTCCTGGGTATGGGACAGATACGCAGTATTTT.

The chain couples TRBV28 to TRBJ2-6, with D unresolved. V was cut by 6 bases and J by 0 bases, with 18 bases left in between. CDR3 length: 18 residues. From germline, CDR1 is MDHEN and CDR2 SYDVKM. Here the CDR3 DNA reads TGTGCCAGCAGCCTAACACTGGACCCCTACTCTGGGGCCAACGTCCTGACTTTC. Translation: CASSLTLDPYSGANVLTF.

The chain links TRBV11-3 to TRBJ1-4; possibly TRBD1 for D (6 bases). V shed 3 bases and J shed 8 bases, with 19 bases lying between them. Per germline, CDR1 SGHNT and CDR2 YENEEA. This CDR3 region has 16 residues. DNA for the CDR3: TGTGCCAGCAGCTTCGAGACAGGAGTCTCGAACGAAAAACTGTTTTTT. Its protein product is CASSFETGVSNEKLFF.

V and J are TRBV5-1 and TRBJ1-2; no reliable D call. The V gene lost 4 bases and the J gene lost 7 bases, with 14 bases spanning the gap. CDR1 SGHRS and CDR2 YFSETQ come from the germline V gene. The CDR3 is 13 residues long. The CDR3: CASSPGRVPGYTF. CDR3 in DNA: TGCGCCAGCAGCCCGGGCCGGGTCCCTGGCTACACCTTC.

V is TRBV10-2 and J is TRBJ2-1; 7 nucleotides agree with TRBD1. CDR1 and CDR2 from the germline V gene are WSHSY and SAAADI. V shed 7 bases, J shed 2 bases, and the junction held 5 bases outside the gene matches. The CDR3 sequence is 14 residues long. The CDR3: CASTPTGPYNEQFF. As DNA, the CDR3 is TGCGCCAGCACCCCGACAGGGCCCTACAATGAGCAGTTCTTC.

The chain uses TRBV6-5 and TRBJ2-7, with TRBD1 matching 8 bases. Germline V CDR1 and CDR2: MNHEY, SVGAGI. CDR3 size: 13 residues. J was trimmed by 2 bases and V by 8 bases; bases with no gene match: 5. CDR3 region: CASRRGRAYEQYF. As DNA, the CDR3 is TGTGCCAGCCGCAGGGGGCGGGCCTACGAGCAGTACTTC.

V gene TRBV24-1 combines with J gene TRBJ1-5; 7 nucleotides match TRBD1. V was clipped by 9 bases and J by 7 bases; unmatched bases: 11. In germline, CDR1 is KGHDR, CDR2 SFDVKD. This CDR3 is 14 amino acids long. CDR3 DNA sequence: TGTGCCACCGGGGAGGGGGCGATCAGCCAGCCCCAGCATTTT. Translated: CATGEGAISQPQHF.

The rearrangement links TRBV10-3 to TRBJ1-6; TRBD1 matches at 8 bases. Germline V CDR1 and CDR2: ENHRY, SYGVKD. V was clipped by 5 bases and J by 9 bases; unmatched bases: 6. This CDR3 has 14 amino acids. The CDR3 reads CAISLGQELSPLHF. In DNA, the CDR3 is TGTGCCATCAGTTTGGGACAGGAACTTTCACCCCTCCACTTT.

The rearrangement uses TRBV19 and TRBJ2-7, with a tentative D call TRBD2 (5 bases). This CDR3 is 12 amino acids long. Trimming took 6 bases from V and 3 from J, leaving 9 bases between them. Germline V gene data show CDR1 as LNHDA and CDR2 as SQIVND (reference sequence). CDR3 sequence reads: CASSPRDYEQYF. The CDR3 nucleotides read TGTGCCAGTAGCCCTCGGGACTACGAGCAGTACTTC.

This chain joins TRBV27 and TRBJ1-2, with 7 bases matching TRBD1. The germline CDR1 and CDR2 sequences are MNHEY and SMNVEV (reference sequence). The CDR3 contains 15 residues. J was trimmed by 4 bases and V by 0 bases; bases with no gene match: 5. The CDR3 DNA is TGTGCCAGCAGTTTATCCCCAGGGGGGGTCTATGGCTACACCTTC. Its translation: CASSLSPGGVYGYTF.

V usage is TRBV9 and J usage is TRBJ2-1, with TRBD1 matching over 8 bases. The V gene end was trimmed by 4 bases and the J gene end by 0 bases; junction bases not matched to a gene: 3. The germline V gene has CDR1 SGDLS and CDR2 YYNGEE. This CDR3 is built from 15 residues. The CDR3 nucleotides read TGTGCCAGCAGCCCGACAGGGGTCTCCTACAATGAGCAGTTCTTC. This encodes CASSPTGVSYNEQFF.

This chain links TRBV19 with TRBJ2-7, with TRBD1 matching 8 bases. V lost 5 bases and J lost 4; bases outside the gene matches: 10. Germline V gives CDR1 LNHDA, CDR2 SQIVND (reference sequence). The CDR3 has 15 amino acids. Here the CDR3 DNA reads TGTGCCAGTAGTCCCGGGACAGGAGAAGGTTACGAGCAGTACTTC. Its translation: CASSPGTGEGYEQYF. Complete variable domain (other parts from reference TRBV19 and TRBJ2-7): DGGITQSPKYLFRKEGQNVTLSCEQNLNHDAMYWYRQDPGQGLRLIYYSQIVNDFQKGDIAEGYSVSREKKESFPLTVTSAQKNPTAFYLCASSPGTGEGYEQYFGPGTRLTVT.

The chain combines TRBV3-1 (or the pseudogene TRBV3-2) with TRBJ1-5; D perhaps matches TRBD1 (6 bases). The CDR3 runs to 15 residues. V was trimmed by 0 bases and J by 3 bases, leaving 9 bases between them. Germline lookup yields CDR1 LGHDT and CDR2 YNNKEL (reference sequence). This chain's CDR3 is CASSQDNRVNQPQHF. DNA of the CDR3: TGTGCCAGCAGCCAAGATAACAGGGTCAATCAGCCCCAGCATTTT.